This T cell receptor beta chain is drawn from a study of technical replicates of blood from several donors. This CDR3 has 17 amino acids. V was trimmed by 0 bases and J by 5 bases, leaving 19 bases between them. CDR1 and CDR2 from the germline V gene are KGHSH and LQKENI. The data were produced by immunoSEQ multiplex PCR, yet TCRdb's version contains in-frame clones alone and is incomplete. The table records 80,000 or so clones, nearly 99% of them present only once. Material for sequencing was T cells isolated from PBMCs. The TCR comes from a human donor in good health. The rearrangement uses TRBV18 and TRBJ1-1, with D possibly TRBD1 on 5 matching bases. The CDR3 reads CASSPPVSGPRTTEAFF. The CDR3 DNA reads as TGTGCCAGCTCACCACCAGTCTCAGGGCCTCGGACAACTGAAGCTTTCTTT.